This record looks at one T cell receptor (beta chain) sequence and its context. Its antigen is currently not known. No much larger clonotype is one base removed from it; base qualities were not supplied. The cohort consisted of 650 to 850 healthy bone marrow donors. At the time of sampling, every cohort member was nominally healthy, though immune exposures that went unrecorded were likely present. The donor tested CMV seropositive, placing the donor among the approximately 310 seropositive members of the cohort. A peripheral blood sample was provided by each donor, and peripheral blood mononuclear cells were used for TCR beta sequencing. The Qiagen DNeasy Blood Extraction Kit was used to extract genomic DNA from the blood cell samples. The CDR3 runs 18 residues from the cysteine to the phenylalanine. Only CDR3 DNA remains: 54 bases, in frame from the first base. The germline V gene sets CDR1 to LGHNA and CDR2 to YNFKEQ. V loses 1 base of germline sequence and J loses 2 bases, and the interval between the two ends is 18 bases.

The sample belongs to a study of cytomegalovirus exposure and HLA in healthy donors (dated by TCRdb to about 2017). Background on the whole study: According to an earlier analysis of 587 of the donors, 150 million to 200 million T cells yielded over 100 million unique TCR beta sequences and 276 Gb of sequence data. Typing coverage varied by locus: roughly 629-630 donors for A, B, C, DRB1 and DQB1; approximately 500 for DQA1; around 610 for DPA1; more than 450 for DPB1. The later analysis used no new phenotypic data to find candidate immune exposures, relying instead on TCR beta sequences and their occurrence across donors. About 5 DR-DQ haplotypes were handled as single units for association and clustering, since linkage in the cohort was strong. Across some 400 genotyped donors of the cohort, an average of about 200,000 unique TCR beta nucleotide sequences per donor were sequenced, and roughly 20% of those sequences were non-productive. High-throughput TCR immunosequencing, statistical association of individual TCRs with disease status, and machine learning were combined to predict cytomegalovirus infection status. Roughly 300 gigabases of sequencing data and 70 million to 95 million unique TCR sequences made up an early release that covered 500 to 650 HLA-typed donors. Donor age, sex, ethnicity and CMV serostatus were collected together with the repertoire data. Every discovery cohort repertoire had been produced on one sequencing platform. The study profiled the T cell repertoires of 500 to 800 subjects by immunosequencing and related them to cytomegalovirus serostatus. A later genetic analysis took genome-wide SNP genotypes for about 65% of the roughly 670 donors and used that subset as a discovery cohort. An earlier analysis of several hundred of the donors applied high-throughput TCR beta sequencing to assess whether each TCR beta V gene segment acted as functional or pseudogenic. Of the roughly 400 genotyped donors, approximately 80% were placed in the genetic ancestry cluster associated with self-reported Caucasian donors. To study patterns of TCR occurrence, a later analysis re-analyzed previously published TCR beta repertoires from just over 650 donors and added high-resolution HLA genotyping. The study aimed to test whether cataloging public T cell receptors could reveal signatures of past pathogen exposure. HLA typing covered class I and class II loci at four-digit resolution. In addition to the first cohort of around 670 subjects, a separate validation cohort of 130 or so different subjects was used. The research as a whole found: A group of highly shared sequence variants was considered likely to be a technical artifact of the sequencing pipeline. The study listed 164 TCR beta chains as associated with cytomegalovirus. In this cohort, only TCR beta chains were sequenced, and detectable features were limited by the absence of alpha or paired-chain data. Most TCR sequences were seen in very few donors, while some public TCRs were found in many individuals. Cytomegalovirus status was reported to be diagnosed by the classifier with high specificity and sensitivity in both the original and validation cohorts. A further reported finding was that TCR beta sequences accurately predicted the HLA-A and HLA-B alleles for most subjects in the first cohort. In a later genetic analysis, fewer N-insertions in productive TCRs were reported among donors in an Asian-associated ancestry cluster than the approximately 670-donor mean. In a later analysis, TCR association rates were found to vary across HLA loci, with the most associated TCRs seen for DRB1 alleles and the fewest for HLA-C alleles. A later analysis reported that several top co-occurrence clusters appeared linked to parvovirus B19, influenza, CMV and Epstein-Barr virus. A later genetic analysis associated a missense DCLRE1C variant with V-gene and J-gene trimming of TCR beta chains, and an independent cohort replicated the association. When HLA alleles, especially DR and DQ, strongly co-occurred, attributing TCR associations to individual alleles was difficult. About 17 rarely observed V segments, including chromosome 9 orphons, were excluded from the earlier analysis of some 590 of the donors because counts were too low. HLA typing was unavailable for some donors at each locus, so association tests used only the typed subset. Some IMGT-functional V segments, including TRBV6-2 and TRBV6-3, could not be distinguished by the 87-base-pair reads and were therefore excluded. In a later analysis, most CMV-associated TCR beta chains were found to appear HLA-restricted, with HLA associations seemingly driven largely by CMV exposure. Sequencing depth was assumed to be roughly uniform across donors in the presence/absence analyses, though that assumption may not hold. Linkage disequilibrium might explain the correlated functional status among segregating V segments, but an unknown experimental factor could not be ruled out. The authors suggested that the approach could potentially be extended to other disease states and immunological phenotypes. A few of the identified cytomegalovirus-associated TCR beta chains were confirmed in vitro to be specific for cytomegalovirus antigens. In an earlier analysis of fewer than 700 of the donors, most TCR beta V segments appeared in productive rearrangements about 87% or about 30% of the time, broadly matching IMGT annotations. At a false discovery rate of 0.05, a later analysis linked around 15,000 TCR beta sequences to specific HLA alleles. CMV serostatus was the only immune exposure information available for the cohort. A later analysis found that HLA-associated TCR beta chains were more clonally expanded and had lower generation probabilities than equally common non-associated chains.

Libraries were built with the immunoSEQ multiplex PCR assay. For the multiplex PCR, a mixture combining 60 forward primers for TCR Vbeta segments and 13 reverse primers for TCR Jbeta segments was used. The CDR3 region of rearranged TCR beta genes was amplified from genomic DNA with a multiplex PCR assay. The amplified TCR beta libraries were sequenced on the Illumina HiSeq System as 87-base-pair reads. Per the source publication's procedure: A later analysis tallied 75 million to 95 million unique TCR beta chains across the 610 or so repertoires, and some 12 million of those chains were shared by two or more donors. Raw reads were error-corrected and collapsed into unique sequences by a nearest-neighbor algorithm in which closely related sequences were merged to remove PCR and sequencing errors. Alignment of CDR3 sequences to IMGT reference sequences was used to assign V, D and J gene segments. For a sequence to be retained, at least a six-nucleotide match to both a V gene segment and a J gene segment was required. A rearrangement counted as productive if the CDR3 had no stop codons and remained in frame with V and J, and every other rearrangement counted as non-productive. Following IMGT convention, CDR3 was defined as the stretch from the second conserved V-encoded cysteine up to the conserved J-encoded phenylalanine. The earlier analysis of about 560 of the donors excluded any sequence lacking an unambiguous match to a single V gene segment. In an earlier analysis of 587 of the donors, a V segment was called functional when productive rearrangements were above 56.7%, and segregating when the standard deviation between donors exceeded 5%. A statistical classification framework was developed to diagnose cytomegalovirus status using the catalog of TCR beta chain sequences. In a later analysis, V and J genes were assigned by comparing TCR nucleotide sequences against IMGT/GENE-DB human TR gene sequences. Using the TCRdist pipeline, a later analysis assigned CDR3 sequences along with most-parsimonious VDJ recombination scenarios. A later analysis defined each TCR beta chain by its CDR3 amino acid sequence plus V-gene family, and excluded reads lacking a unique V-gene family. As a way to deal with suspected cross-contamination and a sequencing artifact, a later analysis dropped 500 to 700 nucleotide sequences that were highly shared and had low generation probability. In a later analysis, a clonal expansion index was calculated for each public chain from normalized within-repertoire ranks of inferred template counts. In a later analysis, generation probabilities were computed using a VDJ recombination model fitted to out-of-frame rearrangements, and the results were checked against IGoR. A later analysis scored TCR-TCR, TCR-HLA and TCR-CMV co-occurrence with hypergeometric tests, applying a repertoire-size bias correction to TCR pairs. In a later analysis, false discovery rates were estimated by permuting HLA or CMV assignments 20 times. In a later analysis, co-occurring TCRs were grouped with DBSCAN, and TCRdist sequence similarity was added when clustering was performed within HLA-allele-positive subsets. Repertoires with fewer than 30,000 or more than 120,000 public chains, plus five repertoires with anomalous nucleotide sharing, were excluded from co-occurrence clustering. TCRdb stores this immuneACCESS table with in-frame sequences only. Part of the clones is absent; in the studies checked, under half of the shortfall reflects unresolved V genes, and no reason is known for the rest. V and J calls and clone size come straight from that table; D and trimming were deduced from the DNA. This sample comprises more than 85,000 clones, 75% to 90% of them detected only once. The ten largest clones add up to about 6.9% of the sample.

The specimen sequenced was PBMCs. The TCR sequence derives from a man aged 25-40 years in good health and CMV-seropositive. The V gene is TRBV4-2 and the J gene is TRBJ1-3; TRBD1 is a weak D gene call, 5 bases matching. DNA sequence: TGTGCCAGCAGCCAAGGACAGTGGAGAGTTGGTACTGGAAACACCATATATTTT. Translation gives CASSQGQWRVGTGNTIYF.